The present T cell receptor (beta chain) was sequenced within a study of T cell repertoires in cytomegalovirus infection. Turning to this clonotype: Its antigen is not identified.

Using its own MiXCR run on the reads, TCRdb lists one record per CDR3 protein. Altogether roughly 700,000 distinct CDR3 sequences are present, roughly a third being singletons, with the ten largest covering 15% to 20%. The clonotype was recovered from a human donor in good health (CMV status not recorded). Some clones in this sample may be carry-over from other donors' samples. Sequenced here: cultured PBMCs, sampled from culture after CMV antigen stimulation.

In DNA, the CDR3 is TGCGCCAGCAGCCAAGCGGTAGCGGGAGTTGTGGGTACGCAGTATTTT. This codes for CASSQAVAGVVGTQYF. The chain couples TRBV4-3 to TRBJ2-3; 9 nucleotides match TRBD2. Germline CDR1 is LGHNA and CDR2 is YSLEER. With 1 base clipped from V and 8 bases from J, the junction kept 10 bases outside the gene matches. The CDR3 has 16 residues.